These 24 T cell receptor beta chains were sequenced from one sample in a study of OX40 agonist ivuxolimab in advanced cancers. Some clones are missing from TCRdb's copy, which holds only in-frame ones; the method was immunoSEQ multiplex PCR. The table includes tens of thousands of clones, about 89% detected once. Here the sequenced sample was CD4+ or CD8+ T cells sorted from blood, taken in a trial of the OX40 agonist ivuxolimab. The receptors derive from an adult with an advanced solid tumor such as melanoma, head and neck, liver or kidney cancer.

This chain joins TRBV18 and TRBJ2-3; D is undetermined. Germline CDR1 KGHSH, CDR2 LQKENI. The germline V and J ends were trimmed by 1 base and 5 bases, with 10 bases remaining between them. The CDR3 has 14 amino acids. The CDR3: CASSPLQTRDTQYF. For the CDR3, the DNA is TGTGCCAGCTCACCACTCCAGACCAGAGATACGCAGTATTTT.

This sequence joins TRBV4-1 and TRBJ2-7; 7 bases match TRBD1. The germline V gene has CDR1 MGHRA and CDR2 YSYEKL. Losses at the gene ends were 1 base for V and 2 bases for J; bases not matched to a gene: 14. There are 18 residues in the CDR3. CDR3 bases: TGCGCCAGCAGCCAAGGGTTCGGGACAGAGTATAATACCTACGAGCAGTACTTC. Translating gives CASSQGFGTEYNTYEQYF.

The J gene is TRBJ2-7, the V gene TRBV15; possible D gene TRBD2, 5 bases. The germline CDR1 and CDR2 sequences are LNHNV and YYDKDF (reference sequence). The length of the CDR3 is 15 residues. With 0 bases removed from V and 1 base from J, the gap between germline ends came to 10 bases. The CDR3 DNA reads TGTGCCACCAGCAGAGACCTAGGCGGGTCCTACGAGCAGTACTTC. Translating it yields CATSRDLGGSYEQYF.

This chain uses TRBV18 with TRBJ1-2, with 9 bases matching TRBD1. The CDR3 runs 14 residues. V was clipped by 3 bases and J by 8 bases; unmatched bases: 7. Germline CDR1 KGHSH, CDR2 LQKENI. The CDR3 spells CASSPGGTGQGYTF. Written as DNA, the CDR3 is TGTGCCAGCTCACCGGGCGGGACAGGGCAGGGCTACACCTTC.

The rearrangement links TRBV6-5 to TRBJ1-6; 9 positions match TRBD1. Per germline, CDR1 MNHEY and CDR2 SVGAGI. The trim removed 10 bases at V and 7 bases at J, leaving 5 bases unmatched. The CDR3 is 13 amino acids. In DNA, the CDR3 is TGTGCCACGAGACAGGGGGAGAATTCACCCCTCCACTTT. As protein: CATRQGENSPLHF.

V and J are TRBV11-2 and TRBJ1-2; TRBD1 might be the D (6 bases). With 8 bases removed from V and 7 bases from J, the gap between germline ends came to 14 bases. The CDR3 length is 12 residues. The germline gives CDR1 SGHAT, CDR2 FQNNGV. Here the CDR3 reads CASARGGAGYTF. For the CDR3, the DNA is TGTGCCAGCGCTAGGGGGGGAGCTGGCTACACCTTC.

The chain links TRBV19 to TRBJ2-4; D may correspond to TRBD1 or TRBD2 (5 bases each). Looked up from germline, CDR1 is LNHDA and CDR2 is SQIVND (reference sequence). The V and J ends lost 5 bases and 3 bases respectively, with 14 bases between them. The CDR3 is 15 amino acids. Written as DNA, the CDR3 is TGTGCCAGTAGTTGGTCAGGTGGGGGCAAAAACATTCAGTACTTC. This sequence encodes CASSWSGGGKNIQYF.

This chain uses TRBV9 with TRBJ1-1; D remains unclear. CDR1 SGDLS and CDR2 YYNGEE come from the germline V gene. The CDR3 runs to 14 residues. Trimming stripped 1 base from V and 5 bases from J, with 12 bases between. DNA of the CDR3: TGTGCCAGCAGCGTAATCCCTACTGGGACTGAAGCTTTCTTT. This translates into CASSVIPTGTEAFF.

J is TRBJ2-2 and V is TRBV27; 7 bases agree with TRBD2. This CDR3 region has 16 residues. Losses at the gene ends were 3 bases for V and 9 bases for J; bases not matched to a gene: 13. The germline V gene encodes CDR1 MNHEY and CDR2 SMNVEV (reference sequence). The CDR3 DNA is TGTGCCAGCAGTTTTGGCGGGGGTCCTAAGATCCGGGAGCTGTTTTTT. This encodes CASSFGGGPKIRELFF.

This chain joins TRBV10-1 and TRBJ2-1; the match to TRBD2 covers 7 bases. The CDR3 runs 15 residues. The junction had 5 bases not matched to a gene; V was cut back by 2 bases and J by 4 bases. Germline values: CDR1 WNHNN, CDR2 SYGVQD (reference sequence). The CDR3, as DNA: TGCGCCAGCAGTGAGAGCGGGGTGAAATACAATGAGCAGTTCTTC. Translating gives CASSESGVKYNEQFF.

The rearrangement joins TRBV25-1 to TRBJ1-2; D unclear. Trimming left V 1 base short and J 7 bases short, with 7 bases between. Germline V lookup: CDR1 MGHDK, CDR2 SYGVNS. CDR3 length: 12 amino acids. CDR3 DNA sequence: TGTGCCAGCAGTGAATCGGTCGGTGGCTACACCTTC. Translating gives CASSESVGGYTF.

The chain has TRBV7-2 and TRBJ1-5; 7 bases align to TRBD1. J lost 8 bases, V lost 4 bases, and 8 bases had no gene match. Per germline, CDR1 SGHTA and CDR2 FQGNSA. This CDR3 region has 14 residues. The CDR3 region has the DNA TGTGCCAGCAGCTATGACAGGGTAGGAGAGCCCCAGCATTTT. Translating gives CASSYDRVGEPQHF.

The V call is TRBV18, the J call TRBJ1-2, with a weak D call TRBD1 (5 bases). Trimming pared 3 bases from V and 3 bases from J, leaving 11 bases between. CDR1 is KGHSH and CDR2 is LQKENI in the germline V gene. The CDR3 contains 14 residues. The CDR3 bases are TGTGCCAGCTCACCCCGGGACGGATACTATGGCTACACCTTC. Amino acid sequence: CASSPRDGYYGYTF.

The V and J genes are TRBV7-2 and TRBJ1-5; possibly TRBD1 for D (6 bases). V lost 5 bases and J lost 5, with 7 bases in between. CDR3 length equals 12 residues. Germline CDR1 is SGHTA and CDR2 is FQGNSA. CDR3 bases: TGTGCCAGCAGCCACAGGGATCAGCCCCAGCATTTT. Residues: CASSHRDQPQHF.

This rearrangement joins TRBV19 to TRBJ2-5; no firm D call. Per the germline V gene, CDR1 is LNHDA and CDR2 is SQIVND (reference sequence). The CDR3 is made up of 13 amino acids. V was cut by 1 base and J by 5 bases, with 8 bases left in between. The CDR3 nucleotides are TGTGCCAGTAGTATAGGGGTTTGGGAGACCCAGTACTTC. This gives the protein CASSIGVWETQYF.

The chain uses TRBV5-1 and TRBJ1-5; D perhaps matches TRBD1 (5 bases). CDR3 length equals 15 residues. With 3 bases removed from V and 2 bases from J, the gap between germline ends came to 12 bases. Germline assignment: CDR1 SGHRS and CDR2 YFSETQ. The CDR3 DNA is TGCGCCAGCAGCTGGGGTCGAGGGGGCAATCAGCCCCAGCATTTT. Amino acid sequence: CASSWGRGGNQPQHF.

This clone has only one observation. The CDR3 loop reads CAAAGMNTEAFF. In nucleotides, the CDR3 is TGTGCCGCTGCTGGTATGAACACTGAAGCTTTCTTT. J is TRBJ1-1 and V is TRBV6-5; D is unclear. The CDR3 covers 12 residues. CDR1 is MNHEY and CDR2 is SVGAGI in the germline V gene. The V end lost 11 bases, the J end lost 0 bases, and 10 bases lay between the germline ends.

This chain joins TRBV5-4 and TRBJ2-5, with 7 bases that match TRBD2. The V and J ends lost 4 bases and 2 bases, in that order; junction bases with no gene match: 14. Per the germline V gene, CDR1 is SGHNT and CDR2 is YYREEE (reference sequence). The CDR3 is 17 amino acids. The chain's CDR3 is CASSPWRGTKPQETQYF. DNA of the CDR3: TGTGCCAGCAGCCCGTGGCGGGGGACCAAACCACAAGAGACCCAGTACTTC. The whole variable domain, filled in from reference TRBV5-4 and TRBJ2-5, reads ETGVTQSPTHLIKTRGQQVTLRCSSQSGHNTVSWYQQALGQGPQFIFQYYREEENGRGNFPPRFSGLQFPNYSSELNVNALELDDSALYLCASSPWRGTKPQETQYFGPGTRLLVL.

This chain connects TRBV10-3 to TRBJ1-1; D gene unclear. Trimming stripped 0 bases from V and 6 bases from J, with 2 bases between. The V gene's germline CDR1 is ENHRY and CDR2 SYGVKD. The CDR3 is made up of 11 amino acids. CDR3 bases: TGTGCCATCAGTGAGTCGGCTGAAGCTTTCTTT. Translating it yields CAISESAEAFF.

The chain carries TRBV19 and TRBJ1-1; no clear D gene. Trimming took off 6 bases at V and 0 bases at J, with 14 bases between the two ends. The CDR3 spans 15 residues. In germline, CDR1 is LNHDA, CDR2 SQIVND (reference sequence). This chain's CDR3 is CASRGGGRMNTEAFF. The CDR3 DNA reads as TGTGCCAGTAGGGGCGGTGGTCGGATGAACACTGAAGCTTTCTTT.

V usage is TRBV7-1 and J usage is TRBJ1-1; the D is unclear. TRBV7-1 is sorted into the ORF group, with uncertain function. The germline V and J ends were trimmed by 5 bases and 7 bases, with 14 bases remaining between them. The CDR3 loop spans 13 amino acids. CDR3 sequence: CASSPELSYEAFF. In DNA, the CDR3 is TGTGCCAGCAGCCCTGAATTAAGCTATGAAGCTTTCTTT.

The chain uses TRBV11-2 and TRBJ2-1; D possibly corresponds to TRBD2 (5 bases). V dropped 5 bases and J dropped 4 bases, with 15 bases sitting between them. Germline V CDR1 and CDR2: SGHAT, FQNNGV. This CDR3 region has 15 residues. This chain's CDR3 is CASSPTRTSYNEQFF. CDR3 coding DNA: TGTGCCAGCAGCCCAACCCGGACTTCGTACAATGAGCAGTTCTTC.

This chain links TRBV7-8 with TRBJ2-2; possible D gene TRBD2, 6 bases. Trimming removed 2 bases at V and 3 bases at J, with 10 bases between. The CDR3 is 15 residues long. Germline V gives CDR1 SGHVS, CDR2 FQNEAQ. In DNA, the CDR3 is TGTGCCAGCAGCTTAAGGGACTTTCACACCGGGGAGCTGTTTTTT. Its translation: CASSLRDFHTGELFF. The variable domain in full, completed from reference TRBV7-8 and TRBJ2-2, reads GAGVSQSPRYKVAKRGQDVALRCDPISGHVSLFWYQQALGQGPEFLTYFQNEAQLDKSGLPSDRFFAERPEGSVSTLKIQRTQQEDSAVYLCASSLRDFHTGELFFGEGSRLTVL.

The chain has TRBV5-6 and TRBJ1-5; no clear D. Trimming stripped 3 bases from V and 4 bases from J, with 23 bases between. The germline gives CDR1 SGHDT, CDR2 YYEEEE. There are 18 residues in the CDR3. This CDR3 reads CASSWRGSGASWNQPQHF. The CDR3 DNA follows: TGTGCCAGCAGCTGGCGTGGCAGCGGAGCTAGTTGGAATCAGCCCCAGCATTTT.